These 20 T cell receptor beta chains share one sample of origin, sequenced in a study of cytomegalovirus exposure and HLA in healthy donors. Both 60 Vbeta primers and 13 Jbeta primers went into the PCR. Produced via immunoSEQ multiplex PCR; TCRdb's table is partial and in-frame only. The table shows roughly 130,000 clones, with 80% to 85% occurring only once. The sample comprised PBMCs. These receptors were taken from a man between 18 and 29 years old in good health and CMV-seronegative.

This chain links TRBV29-1 with TRBJ1-2, with 10 bases fitting TRBD1. The CDR3 is made up of 14 amino acids. From germline, CDR1 is SQVTM and CDR2 ANQGSEA. The ends lost 6 bases at V and 2 bases at J; junction bases unmatched: 6. The CDR3 nucleotides are TGCAGCGTCGGGACAGGGGAAGGCAACTATGGCTACACCTTC. Amino acids: CSVGTGEGNYGYTF.

The table lists this clone with a few counts. This chain's CDR3 is CASRRLARYEQYF. Here the CDR3 DNA reads TGTGCCAGCCGAAGACTAGCGCGCTACGAGCAGTACTTC. The chain couples TRBV7-2 to TRBJ2-5, with 8 bases that match TRBD2. The DNA end lines up better with TRBJ2-7; the J call may be wrong. The CDR3 is made up of 13 amino acids. Germline assignment: CDR1 SGHTA and CDR2 FQGNSA.

The chain employs TRBV4-1 and TRBJ2-6, with 9 bases lining up with TRBD1. The CDR3 covers 20 residues. The junction had 12 bases not matched to a gene; V was cut back by 3 bases and J by 0 bases. The germline V gene has CDR1 MGHRA and CDR2 YSYEKL. CDR3 amino acids: CASSQGQGVFLTSGANVLTF. CDR3 DNA: TGCGCCAGCAGCCAGGGACAGGGAGTCTTTTTAACCTCTGGGGCCAACGTCCTGACTTTC.

This sequence joins TRBV11-2 and TRBJ2-2; 8 bases fit TRBD1. Germline CDR1 SGHAT, CDR2 FQNNGV. V shed 5 bases and J 1 base; nucleotides not matched to a gene: 3. The CDR3 is 15 amino acids. The CDR3 DNA follows: TGTGCCAGCAGCCAGGACAGGGTGAACACCGGGGAGCTGTTTTTT. It codes for CASSQDRVNTGELFF. Based on the CDR3 plus reference TRBV11-2 and TRBJ2-2, the full variable domain is EAGVAQSPRYKIIEKRQSVAFWCNPISGHATLYWYQQILGQGPKLLIQFQNNGVVDDSQLPKDRFSAERLKGVDSTLKIQPAKLEDSAVYLCASSQDRVNTGELFFGEGSRLTVL.

On this clone itself: The same CDR3 can be traced to other DNA sequences in this sample. CDR3 region: CASSYQGYTEAFF. The CDR3 DNA sequence: TGTGCCAGCAGCTACCAGGGGTACACTGAAGCTTTCTTT. The chain is built from TRBV5-6 and TRBJ1-1; a possible D gene is TRBD1 (6 bases). Deletions cut 3 bases from V and 3 bases from J, with 9 bases between. This CDR3 has 13 amino acids. Germline V gene lookup returns CDR1 SGHDT and CDR2 YYEEEE.

The chain couples TRBV30 to TRBJ1-1; 9 bases line up with TRBD1. Germline loops: CDR1 GTSNPN, CDR2 SVGIG (reference sequence). J lost 4 bases, V lost 1 base, and 4 bases had no gene match. The CDR3 covers 14 residues. CDR3 residues: CAWSGVGQGTEAFF. CDR3 coding DNA: TGTGCCTGGAGTGGGGTGGGACAGGGCACTGAAGCTTTCTTT. The variable domain in full, completed from reference TRBV30 and TRBJ1-1, reads SQTIHQWPATLVQPVGSPLSLECTVEGTSNPNLYWYRQAAGRGLQLLFYSVGIGQISSEVPQNLSASRPQDRQFILSSKKLLLSDSGFYLCAWSGVGQGTEAFFGQGTRLTVV.

The rearrangement links TRBV27 to TRBJ1-2; 8 bases fit TRBD1. V shed 5 bases, J shed 5 bases, and the junction held 7 bases outside the gene matches. The CDR3 contains 14 residues. Germline V CDR1 and CDR2: MNHEY, SMNVEV (reference sequence). CDR3 in amino acids: CASSLQGGGYGYTF. For the CDR3, the DNA is TGTGCCAGCAGTCTACAGGGGGGAGGTTATGGCTACACCTTC.

This clone was counted between two and nine times. V gene TRBV4-3 combines with J gene TRBJ1-1; 7 bases are a match to TRBD1. CDR3 length: 14 residues. V shed 4 bases, J shed 1 base, and the junction held 3 bases outside the gene matches. Germline values: CDR1 LGHNA, CDR2 YSLEER. The chain's CDR3 is CASSPHRGNTEAFF. CDR3 nucleotides: TGCGCCAGCAGCCCACACAGGGGGAACACTGAAGCTTTCTTT.

The V gene is TRBV7-3, the J gene TRBJ1-1; D is ambiguous. CDR3 size: 13 residues. The V gene's germline CDR1 is SGHTA and CDR2 FQGTGA. V lost 2 bases and J lost 7, with 11 bases in between. The CDR3 loop reads CASSLLQGGEAFF. The CDR3 DNA sequence: TGTGCCAGCAGCTTACTCCAAGGAGGTGAAGCTTTCTTT. The entire variable domain, with the rest obtained from reference TRBV7-3 and TRBJ1-1, is as follows: GAGVSQTPSNKVTEKGKYVELRCDPISGHTALYWYRQSLGQGPEFLIYFQGTGAADDSGLPNDRFFAVRPEGSVSTLKIQRTERGDSAVYLCASSLLQGGEAFFGQGTRLTVV.

This clone was seen more than once but under ten times. The gene calls are TRBV5-8 and TRBJ1-1, with D perhaps matching TRBD1 (5 bases). The CDR3 sequence is 15 residues long. CDR1 is SGHTS and CDR2 is YDEGEE in the germline V gene. V was cut by 4 bases and J by 10 bases, with 23 bases left in between. The CDR3 DNA is TGTGCCAGCAGCCAAGAACCTCAGGGCCCAGCACGAGCTTTCTTT. It specifies CASSQEPQGPARAFF.

This clone appeared a few times. The chain combines TRBV7-9 with TRBJ1-1; D perhaps matches TRBD1 (6 bases). Per the germline V gene, CDR1 is SEHNR and CDR2 is FQNEAQ (reference sequence). Trimming took off 4 bases at V and 6 bases at J, with 12 bases between the two ends. This CDR3 region has 13 residues. CDR3 sequence reads: CASSYREYAEAFF. CDR3 DNA sequence: TGTGCCAGCAGCTACAGGGAGTACGCTGAAGCTTTCTTT.

This clone was observed a handful of times. The chain joins TRBV18 to TRBJ2-3; D not certain. V lost 5 bases and J lost 2, with 8 bases in between. The CDR3 sequence is 13 residues long. Looked up from germline, CDR1 is KGHSH and CDR2 is LQKENI. The CDR3 protein is CASSIQNTDTQYF. The CDR3 DNA follows: TGTGCCAGCTCAATCCAAAACACAGATACGCAGTATTTT.

This sequence joins TRBV19 and TRBJ2-2; TRBD1 matches 8 bases. The CDR3 loop spans 16 amino acids. From germline, CDR1 is LNHDA and CDR2 SQIVND (reference sequence). J was trimmed by 0 bases and V by 7 bases; bases with no gene match: 7. The CDR3 sequence: CASKGTGETNTGELFF. The CDR3 region has the DNA TGTGCCAGTAAAGGGACAGGTGAGACGAACACCGGGGAGCTGTTTTTT.

This clone came up once. The chain is built from TRBV4-1 and TRBJ1-6; the D gene is possibly TRBD1 (6 bases). Germline V lookup: CDR1 MGHRA, CDR2 YSYEKL. The CDR3 length is 17 residues. Trimming stripped 4 bases from V and 0 bases from J, with 13 bases between. The CDR3 is CASSPRQESSYNSPLHF. The CDR3 nucleotides read TGCGCCAGCAGCCCTCGACAGGAGAGCTCCTATAATTCACCCCTCCACTTT.

This chain links TRBV28 with TRBJ1-5; D possibly corresponds to TRBD1 (5 bases). Trimming took off 3 bases at V and 5 bases at J, with 14 bases between the two ends. Germline V lookup: CDR1 MDHEN, CDR2 SYDVKM. The length of the CDR3 is 15 residues. CDR3 sequence reads: CASSFREGGYQPQHF. The CDR3 bases are TGTGCCAGCAGTTTCAGGGAGGGAGGGTATCAGCCCCAGCATTTT.

This chain uses TRBV14 with TRBJ2-7, with D possibly being TRBD1 (6 bases). The V end was cut by 4 bases, the J end by 1 base, with 14 bases between. The CDR3 contains 15 residues. The V gene's germline CDR1 is SGHDN and CDR2 FVKESK. The CDR3 loop is CASSRSGTSSYEQYF. CDR3 in DNA: TGTGCCAGCAGCCGGTCCGGGACATCTTCCTACGAGCAGTACTTC.

This chain connects TRBV5-1 to TRBJ1-4; 10 bases fit TRBD1. Germline V gene data show CDR1 as SGHRS and CDR2 as YFSETQ. The length of the CDR3 is 19 residues. J lost 2 bases, V lost 4 bases, and 14 bases had no gene match. The DNA of the CDR3 is TGCGCCAGCAGCCCTTACCCCGGGACAGGGGATAAGACTAATGAAAAACTGTTTTTT. This gives the protein CASSPYPGTGDKTNEKLFF.

The chain links TRBV6-4 to TRBJ2-3; 8 positions agree with TRBD2. Per the germline V gene, CDR1 is MRHNA and CDR2 is SNTAGT. After removal of 0 bases from V and 2 bases from J, the junction contained 1 base not matched to a gene. This CDR3 contains 15 residues. The CDR3 bases are TGTGCCAGCAGTGACTCTAGCGGGGCCACAGATACGCAGTATTTT. Its translation is CASSDSSGATDTQYF.

To note about this clone: This sample includes further DNA sequences coding for the same CDR3. The chain uses TRBV4-3 and TRBJ2-7, with D unclear. Germline V gene lookup returns CDR1 LGHNA and CDR2 YSLEER. Trimming cost V 0 bases and J 2 bases, with 8 bases left between them. The CDR3 sequence is 14 residues long. In DNA, the CDR3 is TGCGCCAGCAGCCAAGATGGCGGTACCTACGAGCAGTACTTC. Translating gives CASSQDGGTYEQYF.

The chain couples TRBV5-4 to TRBJ2-2; tentatively, D is TRBD1 (5 bases). Trimming removed 2 bases at V and 5 bases at J, with 10 bases between. The CDR3 runs 14 residues. Germline-derived CDR1 and CDR2 are SGHNT and YYREEE (reference sequence). The CDR3 loop is CASSFNRLTGELFF. The DNA of the CDR3 is TGTGCCAGCAGCTTTAACAGGCTTACCGGGGAGCTGTTTTTT. Variable domain in full (rest from reference TRBV5-4 and TRBJ2-2): ETGVTQSPTHLIKTRGQQVTLRCSSQSGHNTVSWYQQALGQGPQFIFQYYREEENGRGNFPPRFSGLQFPNYSSELNVNALELDDSALYLCASSFNRLTGELFFGEGSRLTVL.